This note documents a single T cell receptor beta chain sequence. Its cognate antigen is unknown. Primers included in the PCR were 60 Vbeta and 13 Jbeta primers. Only in-frame clones appear in the TCRdb table, and some are missing; sequencing was by immunoSEQ multiplex PCR. The sample contains some 150,000 clones, roughly 80% of which appear only once. Per germline, CDR1 MNHNS and CDR2 SASEGT. CDR3 length: 15 amino acids. V gave up 5 bases and J gave up 3 bases, with 17 bases separating them. The record originates from a study of cytomegalovirus exposure and HLA in healthy donors. In the study overall: Early released data comprised about 85 million unique TCRs from HLA-typed donors. Broader study findings: Solely CMV serostatus was available to characterize immune exposure. Overall, around 160 TCR beta chains were annotated as cytomegalovirus-associated. Follow-up analysis later connected one missense variant in DCLRE1C with trimming of TCR beta V- and J-genes.

This TCR came from a man aged 25 to 40 in good health and CMV-seronegative. Sequencing was done on a sample of PBMCs. V gene TRBV6-1 combines with J gene TRBJ2-7; D not certain. CDR3 bases: TGTGCCAGCAGTTCCCAATCCCTACCATACTACGAGCAGTACTTC. Translating gives CASSSQSLPYYEQYF.